This record covers a single TCR beta chain. Its antigen is still unknown. No base quality information exists; no much larger clone differs at one position. This sample stems from a study of OX40 agonist ivuxolimab in advanced cancers. Background for the entire study: Ivuxolimab was a fully human IgG2 agonistic monoclonal antibody targeting the costimulatory receptor OX40 (CD134). Intravenous ivuxolimab was administered to patients every 2 weeks at six dose levels: 0.01, 0.1, 0.3, 1.5, 3 and 10 mg/kg. Of the roughly 51 patients in dose escalation, 19 had hepatocellular carcinoma, approximately 15 had melanoma, 9 had renal cell carcinoma and 9 had head and neck cancer. In the dose-escalation cohort, 70% to 85% of patients were male, and the mean age was approximately 64 years, with a range of roughly 20 to 79. Patients were allowed to have had prior anti-PD-1, anti-PD-L1 or anti-CTLA-4 therapy, and about 40% of the dose-escalation patients had been treated with checkpoint inhibitors. Partial responses occurred in three dose-escalation patients, of whom one had hepatocellular carcinoma and two had cutaneous melanoma. The point of sequencing TCRbeta in the periphery was to test whether ivuxolimab changed TCR sequence diversity and drove clonal T-cell expansion. The monotherapy dose-escalation portion (N ≈ 50 patients) of the phase I ivuxolimab trial is reported in the paper. What the study reported, not specific to this receptor: At doses from 0.1 to 3.0 mg/kg, clonal expansion was seen in both CD4+ and CD8+ blood T cells between baseline and week 6. In the 0.1-3.0 mg/kg groups, partial responders were among the patients with the lowest normalized peripheral clonal expansion, particularly in CD8+ T cells. The antigen specificity of the peripheral T cells that underwent clonal expansion was not determined. Low levels of normalized T-cell clonal expansion were also seen in some patients who did not respond. After ivuxolimab, CD8+ T cells had more expanded clones than CD4+ T cells on average.

The CDR3 has 13 amino acids, counting the end cysteine and phenylalanine. Of the read, only the CDR3 DNA is kept; its 39 bases are in frame from base 1. CDR1 and CDR2 (SEHNR, FQNEAQ) derive from the germline V gene (reference sequence). Trimming costs V 5 bases and J 7 bases, and their ends lie 12 bases apart. Genomic DNA was isolated from the sorted cells so that the TCRbeta CDR3 region could be sequenced. The immunoSEQ Assay was used to sequence the TCRbeta CDR3 regions. TCRdb re-hosts the immuneACCESS table, in-frame sequences only. Its copies lack some clones; in the studies checked, an unresolved V gene accounts for under half of them, and the cause for the rest is not known. Present in this sample are some 80,000 clones, roughly 86% of which were seen just once. Roughly 25% of the sample comes from the top ten. Patients with autoimmune disease history or receiving systemic immunosuppression were excluded from the trial. In every dose cohort, peripheral blood was drawn for TCR sequencing at baseline, cycle 4 day 1, and cycle 7 day 1. Samples came from an open-label, multicenter, first-in-human phase I dose-escalation trial of ivuxolimab. The trial enrolled adults with locally advanced or metastatic head and neck squamous cell, hepatocellular, melanoma or renal cell carcinoma. Before TCR sequencing, CD4+ T cells and CD8+ T cells from peripheral blood were sorted into separate populations.

This receptor chain uses TRBV7-9 and TRBJ2-1, with the D gene too uncertain to name. This TCR was sampled from an adult with an advanced solid tumor such as melanoma, head and neck, liver or kidney cancer. The sample in question was CD4+ or CD8+ T cells sorted from blood, obtained in a trial of the OX40 agonist ivuxolimab. The DNA sequence follows: TGTGCCAGCAGCCCTTCCCTCCCGAATGAGCAGTTCTTC. It encodes CASSPSLPNEQFF.